The present T cell receptor (beta chain) was sequenced within a study of OX40 agonist ivuxolimab in advanced cancers. Germline lookup yields CDR1 MGHDK and CDR2 SYGVNS. This CDR3 has 16 residues. Trimming cost V 4 bases and J 7 bases; bases outside gene matches: 12. Libraries were prepared by immunoSEQ multiplex PCR; TCRdb keeps only in-frame clonotypes and omits some of them. This table holds about 78,000 clones, roughly 92% found once. This clonotype originated in an adult with an advanced solid tumor such as melanoma, head and neck, liver or kidney cancer. The J gene is TRBJ1-4, the V gene TRBV25-1; 7 bases align to TRBD1. The sample consisted of CD4+ or CD8+ T cells sorted from blood, taken in a trial of the OX40 agonist ivuxolimab. DNA of the CDR3: TGTGCCAGCAGTGGCGGACAGGCCTCATGGGGTGAAAAACTGTTTTTT. This encodes CASSGGQASWGEKLFF.